This T cell receptor beta chain was obtained from a study of breast tumors, draining lymph nodes, adjacent tissues. The lymph nodes were axillary draining lymph nodes from breast cancer patients. TCRdb redid the calling of the multiplex PCR reads with MiXCR, one entry per CDR3 protein. The sample holds about 200,000 distinct CDR3 sequences, around a third seen once. Germline V lookup: CDR1 MNHEY, CDR2 SMNVEV (reference sequence). J gave up 4 bases and V 8 bases, and 13 bases lay outside the gene matches. This CDR3 spans 16 amino acids. The gene calls are TRBV27 and TRBJ1-4; 7 bases fit TRBD1. The sample consisted of axillary lymph node tissue. The TCR was taken from a female donor with breast cancer. Some clones in this sample may be carry-over from other donors' samples. CDR3 region: CASRGRTGQFNEKLFF. Written as DNA, the CDR3 is TGTGCCAGCCGTGGCAGAACGGGACAGTTTAATGAAAAACTGTTTTTT.